The T cell receptor (beta chain) described here comes from a study of post-analysis software for immune sequencing data. Germline CDR1 reads SGDLS; CDR2 reads YYNGEE. This CDR3 has 15 residues. V shed 0 bases and J shed 3 bases, with 13 bases lying between them. General study results and limits: Controls showed lower frequencies than patients for four to six TRBV segments, and TRBV5-6, TRBV5-1 and TRBV20-1 were among these. Relative to controls, patients with multiple sclerosis showed significantly lower normalized Chao1 diversity.

As for this clonotype: Antigen: not known.

cDNA libraries for TCR beta contained unique molecular identifiers. From the PCR reads, TCRdb called clonotypes with MiXCR, one entry per CDR3 protein. Among 350,000 to 450,000 distinct CDR3 sequences listed, approximately 42% were seen once. This TCR came from a girl aged 2-10 years with multiple sclerosis. Sequencing was carried out using blood. The J gene is TRBJ2-7, the V gene TRBV9; D is perhaps TRBD1 (6 bases). The CDR3 loop is CASSVGLSGDYEQYF. The CDR3, as DNA: TGTGCCAGCAGCGTAGGGTTGTCAGGGGACTACGAGCAGTACTTC.